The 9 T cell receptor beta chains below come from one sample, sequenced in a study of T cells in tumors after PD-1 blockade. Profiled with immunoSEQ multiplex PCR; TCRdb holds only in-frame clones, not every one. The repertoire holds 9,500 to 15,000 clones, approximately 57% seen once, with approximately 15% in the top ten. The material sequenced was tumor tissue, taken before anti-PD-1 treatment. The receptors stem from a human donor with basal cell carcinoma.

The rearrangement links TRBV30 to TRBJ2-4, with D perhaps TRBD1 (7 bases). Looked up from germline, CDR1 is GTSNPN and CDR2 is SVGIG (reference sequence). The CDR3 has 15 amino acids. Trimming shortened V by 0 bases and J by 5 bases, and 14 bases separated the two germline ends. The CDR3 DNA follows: TGTGCCTGGAGTGTAGACGCAGGGGGGCAAAACATTCAGTACTTC. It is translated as CAWSVDAGGQNIQYF.

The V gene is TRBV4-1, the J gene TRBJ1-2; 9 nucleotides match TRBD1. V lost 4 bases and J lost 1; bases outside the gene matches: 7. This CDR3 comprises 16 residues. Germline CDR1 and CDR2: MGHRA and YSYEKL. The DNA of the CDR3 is TGCGCCAGCAGCCGGGGGACAGGGAGCTTTAACTATGGCTACACCTTC. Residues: CASSRGTGSFNYGYTF.

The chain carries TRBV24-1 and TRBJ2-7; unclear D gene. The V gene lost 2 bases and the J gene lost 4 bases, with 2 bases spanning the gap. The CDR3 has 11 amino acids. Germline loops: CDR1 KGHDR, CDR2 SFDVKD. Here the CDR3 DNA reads TGTGCCACCAGTGATTCATACGAGCAGTACTTC. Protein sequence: CATSDSYEQYF.

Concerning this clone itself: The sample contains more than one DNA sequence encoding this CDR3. Here the CDR3 reads CASSVGWTSGIGEQFF. CDR3 coding DNA: TGTGCCAGCAGCGTAGGATGGACTAGCGGGATCGGTGAGCAGTTCTTC. The chain recombines TRBV9 with TRBJ2-1; 12 positions match TRBD2. V shed 0 bases and J 9 bases; nucleotides not matched to a gene: 7. This CDR3 is 16 amino acids long. CDR1 and CDR2 from the germline V gene are SGDLS and YYNGEE.

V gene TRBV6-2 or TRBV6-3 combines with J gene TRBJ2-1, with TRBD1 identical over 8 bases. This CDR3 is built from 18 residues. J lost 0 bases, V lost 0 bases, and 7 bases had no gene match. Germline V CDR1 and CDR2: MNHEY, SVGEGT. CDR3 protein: CASSYSQGAVNSYNEQFF. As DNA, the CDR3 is TGTGCCAGCAGTTACTCGCAGGGGGCCGTCAACTCCTACAATGAGCAGTTCTTC.

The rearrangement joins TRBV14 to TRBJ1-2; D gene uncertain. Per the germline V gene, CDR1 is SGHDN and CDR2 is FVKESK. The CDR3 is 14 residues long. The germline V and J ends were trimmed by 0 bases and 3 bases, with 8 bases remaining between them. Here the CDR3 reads CASSQDPTYYGYTF. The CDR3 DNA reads TGTGCCAGCAGCCAAGATCCGACCTACTATGGCTACACCTTC.

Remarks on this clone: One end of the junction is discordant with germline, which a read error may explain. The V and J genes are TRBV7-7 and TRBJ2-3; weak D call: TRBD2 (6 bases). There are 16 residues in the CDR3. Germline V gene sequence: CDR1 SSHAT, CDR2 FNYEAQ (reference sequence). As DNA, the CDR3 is TGTGCTAGCAGCTTAGGAGCGGGCTACAGCACAGATACGCAGTATTTT. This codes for CASSLGAGYSTDTQYF.

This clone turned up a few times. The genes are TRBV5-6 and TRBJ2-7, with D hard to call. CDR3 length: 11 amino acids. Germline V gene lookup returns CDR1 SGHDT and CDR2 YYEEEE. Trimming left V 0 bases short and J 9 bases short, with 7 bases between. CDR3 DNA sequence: TGTGCCAGCAGCTTGGGGGGAAGGCAGTACTTC. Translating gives CASSLGGRQYF.

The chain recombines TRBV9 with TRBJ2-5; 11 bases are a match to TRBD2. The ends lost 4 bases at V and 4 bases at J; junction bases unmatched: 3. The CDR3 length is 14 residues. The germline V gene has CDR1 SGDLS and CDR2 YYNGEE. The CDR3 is CASSPGTSGETQYF. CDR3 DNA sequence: TGTGCCAGCAGCCCTGGGACTAGCGGAGAGACCCAGTACTTC.